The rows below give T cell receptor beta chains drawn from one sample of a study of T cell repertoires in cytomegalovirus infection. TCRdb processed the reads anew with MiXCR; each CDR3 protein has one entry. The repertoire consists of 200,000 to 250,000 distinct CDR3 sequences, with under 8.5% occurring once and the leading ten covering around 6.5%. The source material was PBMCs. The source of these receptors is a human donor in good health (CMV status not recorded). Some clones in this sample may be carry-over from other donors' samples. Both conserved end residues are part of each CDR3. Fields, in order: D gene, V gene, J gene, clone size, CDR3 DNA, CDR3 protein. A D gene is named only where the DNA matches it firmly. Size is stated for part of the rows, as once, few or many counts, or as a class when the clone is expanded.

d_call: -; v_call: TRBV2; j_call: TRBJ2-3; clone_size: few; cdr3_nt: TGTGCCAGCGGGGGACGGGGGACGTGGGCAGATACGCAGTATTTT; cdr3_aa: CASGGRGTWADTQYF
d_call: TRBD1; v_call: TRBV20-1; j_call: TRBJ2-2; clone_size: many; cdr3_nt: TGCAGTGCTATGACAGGGTCGAACACCGGGGAGCTGTTTTTT; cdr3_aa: CSAMTGSNTGELFF
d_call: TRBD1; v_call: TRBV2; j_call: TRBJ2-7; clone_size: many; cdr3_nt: TGTGCCAGCTCGATTTTGGGACAGGGTTACGAGCAGTACTTC; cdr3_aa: CASSILGQGYEQYF
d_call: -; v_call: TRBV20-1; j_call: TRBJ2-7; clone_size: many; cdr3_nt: TGCAGTGCTAGACCCCCGTCGGGGTTCTACGAGCAGTACTTC; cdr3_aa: CSARPPSGFYEQYF
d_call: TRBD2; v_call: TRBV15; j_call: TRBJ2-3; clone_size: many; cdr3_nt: TGTGCCACCAGCAGAGATTACCTAGCGGGGGGCCCAGATACGCAGTATTTT; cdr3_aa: CATSRDYLAGGPDTQYF
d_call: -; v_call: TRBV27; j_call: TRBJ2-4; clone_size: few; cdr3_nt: TGTGCCAGCAGTTTCGGCTTCCAAAACATTCAGTACTTC; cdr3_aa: CASSFGFQNIQYF
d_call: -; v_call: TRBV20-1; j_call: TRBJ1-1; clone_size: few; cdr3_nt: TGCAGTGCTAGACCGGACAGCCGAAACACTGAAGCTTTCTTT; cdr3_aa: CSARPDSRNTEAFF
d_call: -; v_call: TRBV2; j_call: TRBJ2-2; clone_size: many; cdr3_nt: TGTGCCAGCAGTGCGGACCAGGCGGATAACACCGGGGAGCTGTTTTTT; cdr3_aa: CASSADQADNTGELFF
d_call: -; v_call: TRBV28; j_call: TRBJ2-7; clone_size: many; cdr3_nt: TGTGCCAGCGGGGGCCTCTCCTACGAGCAGTACTTC; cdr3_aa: CASGGLSYEQYF
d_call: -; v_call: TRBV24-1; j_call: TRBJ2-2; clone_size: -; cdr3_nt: TGTGCCACCAGTGATCCCGGCAGGGCCGGGGAGCTGTTTTTT; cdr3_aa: CATSDPGRAGELFF
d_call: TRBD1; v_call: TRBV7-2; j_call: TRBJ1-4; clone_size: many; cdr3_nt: TGTGCCAGCAGCCCTCAGGGGGGTAATGAAAAACTGTTTTTT; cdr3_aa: CASSPQGGNEKLFF
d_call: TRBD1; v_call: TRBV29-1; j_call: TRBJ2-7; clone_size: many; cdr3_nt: TGCAGCGTTGAAGAGATAAACAGGGGATCCTACGAGCAGTACTTC; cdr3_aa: CSVEEINRGSYEQYF
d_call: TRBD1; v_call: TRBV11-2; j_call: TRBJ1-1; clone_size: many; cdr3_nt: TGTGCCAGCAGCTGGGGACAGGGGAACACTGAAGCTTTCTTT; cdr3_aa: CASSWGQGNTEAFF
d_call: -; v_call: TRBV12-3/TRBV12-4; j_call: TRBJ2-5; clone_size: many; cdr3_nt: TGTGCCAGCAGTTTAGTGGGAATTGGGCAGACCCAGTACTTC; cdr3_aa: CASSLVGIGQTQYF
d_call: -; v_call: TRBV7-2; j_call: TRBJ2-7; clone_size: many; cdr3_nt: TGTGCCAGCAGCTCTACCAGGGACCACGAGCAGTACTTC; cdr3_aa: CASSSTRDHEQYF
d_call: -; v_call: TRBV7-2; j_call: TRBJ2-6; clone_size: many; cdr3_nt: TGTGCCAGCAGCTTAAACAGACAACCCTCTGGGGCCAACGTCCTGACTTTC; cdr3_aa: CASSLNRQPSGANVLTF
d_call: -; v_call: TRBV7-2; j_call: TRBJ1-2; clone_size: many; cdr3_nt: TGTGCCAGCAGCTTTTCGCTTACGAAGGGCTACACCTTC; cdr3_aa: CASSFSLTKGYTF
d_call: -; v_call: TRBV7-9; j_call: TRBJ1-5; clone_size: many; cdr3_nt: TGTGCCAGCAGCTTAGTACCAGGACCCATTAACAATCAGCCCCAGCATTTT; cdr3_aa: CASSLVPGPINNQPQHF
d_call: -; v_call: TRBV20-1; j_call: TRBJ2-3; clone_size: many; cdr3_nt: TGCAGTGCTAGAGATAACCGGGGTAGCACAGATACGCAGTATTTT; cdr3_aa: CSARDNRGSTDTQYF
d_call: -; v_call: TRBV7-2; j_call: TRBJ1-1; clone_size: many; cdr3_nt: TGTGCCAGCAGTTTGCGGAGAGGGCAGGCACCTTCCGACACTGAAGCTTTCTTT; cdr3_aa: CASSLRRGQAPSDTEAFF
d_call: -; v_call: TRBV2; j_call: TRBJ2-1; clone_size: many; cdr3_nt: TGTGCCACCTGTAAGGGACTGGGGAACAATGAGCAGTTCTTC; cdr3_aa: CATCKGLGNNEQFF
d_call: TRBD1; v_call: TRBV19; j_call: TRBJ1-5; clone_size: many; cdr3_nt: TGTGCCAGTAGTATGTCTCCGGGACAGGGTTATGCTCAGCCCCAGCATTTT; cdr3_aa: CASSMSPGQGYAQPQHF
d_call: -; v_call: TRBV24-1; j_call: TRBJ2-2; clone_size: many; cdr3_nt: TGTGCCACCAGTGATTTTGGAGGGAACACCGGGGAGCTGTTTTTT; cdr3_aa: CATSDFGGNTGELFF
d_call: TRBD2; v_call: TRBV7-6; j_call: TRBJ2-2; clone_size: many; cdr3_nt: TGTGCCAGCAGCTTAGGCGGGGGGGCCTCGGCCGGGGAGCTGTTTTTT; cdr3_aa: CASSLGGGASAGELFF
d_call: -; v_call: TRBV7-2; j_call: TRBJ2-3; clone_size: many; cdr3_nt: TGTGCCAGCAGCTTAGACGGGACTAGCACAGATACGCAGTATTTT; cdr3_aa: CASSLDGTSTDTQYF
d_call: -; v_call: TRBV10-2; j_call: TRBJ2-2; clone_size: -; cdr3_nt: TGCGCCAGCTCCGACGGCGGGGAGCTGTTTTTT; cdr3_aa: CASSDGGELFF
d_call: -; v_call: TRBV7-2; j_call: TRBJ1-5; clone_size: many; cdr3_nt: TGTGCCAGCAGCTTACAACCGGTAGGGCTAGGCAATCAGCCCCAGCATTTT; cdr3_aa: CASSLQPVGLGNQPQHF
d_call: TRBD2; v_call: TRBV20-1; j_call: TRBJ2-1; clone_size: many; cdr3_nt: TGCAGTGCTCCTGTAGCGGGCCGATCCTACAATGAGCAGTTCTTC; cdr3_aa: CSAPVAGRSYNEQFF
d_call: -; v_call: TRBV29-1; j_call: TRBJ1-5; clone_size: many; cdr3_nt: TGCAGCGTTGAAGAAGGGAACAATCAGCCCCAGCATTTT; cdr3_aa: CSVEEGNNQPQHF
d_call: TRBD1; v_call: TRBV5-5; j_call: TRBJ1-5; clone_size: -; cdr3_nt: TGTGCCAGCAGCCCCGACAGGGCTAATCAGCCCCAGCATTTT; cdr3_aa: CASSPDRANQPQHF